Only one count was recorded for the clone carrying this T cell receptor beta chain. This entry comes from a study of blood T cell repertoires in COVID-19. Study details: Samples came from the United States, Italy and Spain, spanning acute and convalescent COVID-19.

Generated by immunoSEQ multiplex PCR, the TCRdb table keeps only in-frame clones and is missing some. The sample lists about 260,000 clones, more than 75% occurring once. The trim removed 4 bases at V and 0 bases at J, leaving 3 bases unmatched. Germline values: CDR1 SGHRS, CDR2 YFSETQ. This CDR3 has 15 amino acids. The V call is TRBV5-1, the J call TRBJ2-3; 9 nucleotides match TRBD2. The sequenced sample consisted of peripheral blood. The sequence was collected from a man aged 40-49 years who had recovered from COVID-19. The DNA for the CDR3 is TGCGCCAGCAGCCAAACTAGCGGGAGCACAGATACGCAGTATTTT. Protein product: CASSQTSGSTDTQYF.